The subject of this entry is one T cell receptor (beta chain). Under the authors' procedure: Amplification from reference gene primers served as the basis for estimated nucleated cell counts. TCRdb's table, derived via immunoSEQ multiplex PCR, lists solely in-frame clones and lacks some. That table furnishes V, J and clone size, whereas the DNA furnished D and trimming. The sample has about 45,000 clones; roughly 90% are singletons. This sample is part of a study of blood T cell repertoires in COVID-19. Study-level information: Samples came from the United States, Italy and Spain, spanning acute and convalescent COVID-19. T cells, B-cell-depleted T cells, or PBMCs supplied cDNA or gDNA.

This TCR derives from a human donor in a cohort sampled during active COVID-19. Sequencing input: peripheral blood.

CDR3 in amino acids: CASPMTQVQNYGYTF. DNA of the CDR3: TGTGCCAGTCCCATGACTCAAGTCCAAAACTATGGCTACACCTTC. The chain couples TRBV19 to TRBJ1-2; D gene uncertain. The CDR3 totals 15 residues. The germline gives CDR1 LNHDA, CDR2 SQIVND (reference sequence). Between the trimmed V and J ends, which lost 8 bases and 2 bases, there was a span of 18 bases. Looking up the rest from reference TRBV19 and TRBJ1-2 gives the full variable domain: DGGITQSPKYLFRKEGQNVTLSCEQNLNHDAMYWYRQDPGQGLRLIYYSQIVNDFQKGDIAEGYSVSREKKESFPLTVTSAQKNPTAFYLCASPMTQVQNYGYTFGSGTRLTVV.